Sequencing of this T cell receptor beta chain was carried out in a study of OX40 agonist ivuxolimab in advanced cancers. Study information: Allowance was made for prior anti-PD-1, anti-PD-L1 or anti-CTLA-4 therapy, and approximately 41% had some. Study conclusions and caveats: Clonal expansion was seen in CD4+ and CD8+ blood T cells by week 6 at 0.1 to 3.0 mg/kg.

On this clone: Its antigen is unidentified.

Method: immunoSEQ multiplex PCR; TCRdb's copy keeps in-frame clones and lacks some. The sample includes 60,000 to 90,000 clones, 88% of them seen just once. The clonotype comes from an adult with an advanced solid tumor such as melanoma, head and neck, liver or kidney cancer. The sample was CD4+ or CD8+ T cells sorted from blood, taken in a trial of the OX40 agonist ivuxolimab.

CDR3 DNA: TGCGCCAGCAGCTTGTTCACCGCGAACACCGGGGAGCTGTTTTTT. Residues: CASSLFTANTGELFF. The chain carries TRBV5-1 and TRBJ2-2; D unresolved. The CDR3 contains 15 residues. Germline CDR1 is SGHRS and CDR2 is YFSETQ. Trimming took 1 base from V and 0 from J, leaving 7 bases between them.